Each of the 26 T cell receptor beta chains below was sequenced from the same sample in a study of identifying expanded T cells in peripheral blood. The repertoire was sequenced with immunoSEQ multiplex PCR; TCRdb's copy has only in-frame clones and lacks some. The sample lists 90,000 to 95,000 clones; approximately 85% were seen once. The specimen sequenced was blood. The receptor source for this set is a person between 18 and 70 years old in good health.

The chain recombines TRBV7-9 with TRBJ2-3; D is perhaps TRBD2 (7 bases). The CDR3 sequence is 17 residues long. Trimming removed 5 bases from V and 0 bases from J, with 18 bases in between. Per germline, CDR1 SEHNR and CDR2 FQNEAQ (reference sequence). CDR3 loop: CASSPPGAGASTDTQYF. CDR3 in DNA: TGTGCCAGCAGCCCGCCTGGGGCGGGGGCGAGCACAGATACGCAGTATTTT.

The chain joins TRBV4-1 to TRBJ1-4; the D gene is possibly TRBD1 (6 bases). The CDR3 extends over 16 amino acids. The V end lost 7 bases, the J end lost 8 bases, and 23 bases lay between the germline ends. CDR1 is MGHRA and CDR2 is YSYEKL in the germline V gene. The CDR3 spells CASTSLWGGRREKLFF. The DNA for the CDR3 is TGCGCCAGCACCAGTTTGTGGGGGGGGCGAAGGGAAAAACTGTTTTTT.

The V gene is TRBV6-5, the J gene TRBJ2-7; a possible D gene is TRBD1 (6 bases). V gave up 6 bases and J gave up 3 bases, with 12 bases separating them. In germline, CDR1 is MNHEY, CDR2 SVGAGI. The CDR3 is 13 amino acids. DNA for the CDR3: TGTGCCAGCAGCCTTGGACAGTTCTACGAGCAGTACTTC. Translation: CASSLGQFYEQYF.

There are a few counts of this clone. This chain links TRBV7-9 with TRBJ1-2; D is ambiguous. Per germline, CDR1 SEHNR and CDR2 FQNEAQ (reference sequence). V was shortened by 4 bases and J by 8 bases, with 14 bases between the two germline ends. The CDR3 contains 13 residues. CDR3 amino acids: CASSYGPGKGYTF. DNA for the CDR3: TGTGCCAGCAGCTACGGGCCCGGGAAAGGCTACACCTTC.

The V gene is TRBV7-9, the J gene TRBJ1-2; no definite D call. V lost 3 bases and J lost 2, with 10 bases in between. The CDR3 extends over 14 amino acids. Germline V gene lookup returns CDR1 SEHNR and CDR2 FQNEAQ (reference sequence). This CDR3 reads CASSFPLPNYGYTF. The CDR3 DNA reads as TGTGCCAGCAGCTTCCCACTCCCCAACTATGGCTACACCTTC.

V is TRBV4-2 and J is TRBJ2-1; perhaps TRBD2 as D (8 bases). Per the germline V gene, CDR1 is LGHNA and CDR2 is YNFKEQ. This CDR3 has 17 amino acids. The V end was cut by 4 bases, the J end by 3 bases, with 19 bases between. This CDR3 reads CASSRREGAGDYNEQFF. As DNA, the CDR3 is TGTGCCAGCAGCCGCCGGGAGGGGGCGGGGGACTACAATGAGCAGTTCTTC.

The V gene is TRBV18, the J gene TRBJ1-2; TRBD1 might be the D (5 bases). The CDR3 is 15 residues long. The V end was cut by 3 bases, the J end by 3 bases, with 14 bases between. The V gene's germline CDR1 is KGHSH and CDR2 LQKENI. CDR3 in DNA: TGTGCCAGCTCACCCAGGGAAGGGGAGTACTATGGCTACACCTTC. This translates into CASSPREGEYYGYTF.

The J gene is TRBJ2-2, the V gene TRBV13; D is possibly TRBD2 (5 bases). Germline CDR1 reads PRHDT; CDR2 reads FYEKMQ (reference sequence). The CDR3 has 21 residues. V dropped 5 bases and J dropped 4 bases, with 32 bases sitting between them. CDR3 DNA: TGTGCCAGCAGCCAAATCGGAGTGAGTAATACTGCAGGAGGTGTCACCGGGGAGCTGTTTTTT. Protein sequence: CASSQIGVSNTAGGVTGELFF.

The CDR3 region is CASSVDRGRGETQYF. The CDR3 DNA reads TGTGCCAGCAGCGTAGACAGGGGGCGCGGAGAGACCCAGTACTTC. V gene TRBV9 combines with J gene TRBJ2-5, with TRBD1 identical over 9 bases. This CDR3 is built from 15 residues. The germline V gene encodes CDR1 SGDLS and CDR2 YYNGEE. Trimming cost V 0 bases and J 4 bases; bases outside gene matches: 4.

The chain couples TRBV6-6 to TRBJ1-1; D remains unclear. The CDR3 has 16 residues. The germline V and J ends were trimmed by 2 bases and 1 base, with 14 bases remaining between them. CDR1 MNHNY and CDR2 SVGAGI come from the germline V gene (reference sequence). The CDR3 nucleotides read TGTGCCAGCAGTTACGGCGGCGTGGGCGGGAACACTGAAGCTTTCTTT. Its translation: CASSYGGVGGNTEAFF.

This clone has a single count. The chain combines TRBV27 with TRBJ1-2, with a possible D match to TRBD1 (5 bases). In germline, CDR1 is MNHEY, CDR2 SMNVEV (reference sequence). The CDR3 contains 16 residues. V dropped 3 bases and J dropped 3 bases, with 17 bases sitting between them. CDR3 in amino acids: CASSFNEGPAYYGYTF. In nucleotides, the CDR3 is TGTGCCAGCAGTTTTAATGAGGGGCCGGCCTACTATGGCTACACCTTC.

V usage is TRBV7-2 and J usage is TRBJ1-1; a possible D gene is TRBD1 (5 bases). Trimming removed 5 bases at V and 5 bases at J, with 18 bases between. The CDR3 sequence is 15 residues long. Germline CDR1 SGHTA, CDR2 FQGNSA. This chain's CDR3 is CASSPSMDHRTEAFF. CDR3 in DNA: TGTGCCAGCAGCCCGTCCATGGACCACAGGACTGAAGCTTTCTTT. Filled out from reference TRBV7-2 and TRBJ1-1, the complete variable domain reads GAGVSQSPSNKVTEKGKDVELRCDPISGHTALYWYRQSLGQGLEFLIYFQGNSAPDKSGLPSDRFSAERTGGSVSTLTIQRTQQEDSAVYLCASSPSMDHRTEAFFGQGTRLTVV.

The chain employs TRBV6-7 and TRBJ1-1, with D possibly being TRBD1 (6 bases). TRBV6-7 falls under the ORF class, with uncertain function. The V gene lost 5 bases and the J gene lost 1 base, with 8 bases spanning the gap. The CDR3 is made up of 13 amino acids. The CDR3 DNA follows: TGTGCCAGCAGTAGGGGGAAGAACACTGAAGCTTTCTTT. It translates to CASSRGKNTEAFF.

The chain couples TRBV29-1 to TRBJ1-2, with unresolved D. The CDR3 sequence is 14 residues long. Looked up from germline, CDR1 is SQVTM and CDR2 is ANQGSEA. Trimming pared 4 bases from V and 4 bases from J, leaving 16 bases between. The CDR3 reads CSVGYGEGRYGYTF. DNA for the CDR3: TGCAGCGTTGGGTACGGGGAGGGCCGCTATGGCTACACCTTC.

The chain recombines TRBV19 with TRBJ2-2, with D unclear. The V gene lost 11 bases and the J gene lost 5 bases, with 18 bases spanning the gap. Germline V gene data show CDR1 as LNHDA and CDR2 as SQIVND (reference sequence). The CDR3 spans 14 residues. The CDR3 protein is CASRTERSTGELFF. The CDR3, as DNA: TGTGCCTCTCGGACCGAGAGGAGTACCGGGGAGCTGTTTTTT.

This rearrangement joins TRBV18 to TRBJ1-5; a weak D match, TRBD1 (6 bases). Deletions cut 3 bases from V and 4 bases from J, with 13 bases between. Germline lookup yields CDR1 KGHSH and CDR2 LQKENI. This CDR3 is 15 amino acids long. CDR3 sequence (DNA): TGTGCCAGCTCACCCAGTGCGCAGGGGAATCAGCCCCAGCATTTT. This sequence encodes CASSPSAQGNQPQHF.

The chain recombines TRBV7-9 with TRBJ1-6; no reliable D call. V lost 5 bases and J lost 13, with 24 bases in between. Germline V CDR1 and CDR2: SEHNR, FQNEAQ (reference sequence). The CDR3 contains 16 residues. CDR3 sequence: CASSTAVGVSTGPLHF. The CDR3 DNA reads TGTGCCAGCAGCACCGCCGTCGGGGTCTCGACTGGGCCCCTCCACTTT. Together with reference TRBV7-9 and TRBJ1-6, the CDR3 gives the full variable domain: DTGVSQNPRHKITKRGQNVTFRCDPISEHNRLYWYRQTLGQGPEFLTYFQNEAQLEKSRLLSDRFSAERPKGSFSTLEIQRTEQGDSAMYLCASSTAVGVSTGPLHFGNGTRLTVT.

The chain uses TRBV5-8 and TRBJ1-4, with D hard to call. V lost 1 base, J lost 6 bases, and 4 bases lay in between. From germline, CDR1 is SGHTS and CDR2 YDEGEE. This CDR3 is 12 amino acids long. The CDR3 sequence is CASSLLHEKLFF. In DNA, the CDR3 is TGTGCCAGCAGCTTGCTGCATGAAAAACTGTTTTTT.

The J gene is TRBJ1-2, the V gene TRBV11-3; D possibly corresponds to TRBD1 (6 bases). The germline V and J ends were trimmed by 1 base and 4 bases, with 7 bases remaining between them. The germline V gene encodes CDR1 SGHNT and CDR2 YENEEA. The CDR3 is made up of 13 amino acids. For the CDR3, the DNA is TGTGCCAGCAGCTTAGGGACAGCCTATGGCTACACCTTC. It yields the protein CASSLGTAYGYTF.

This chain uses TRBV7-9 with TRBJ1-1; D perhaps matches TRBD1 (6 bases). Trimming removed 5 bases at V and 2 bases at J, with 15 bases between. CDR3 length: 15 amino acids. The germline gives CDR1 SEHNR, CDR2 FQNEAQ (reference sequence). The CDR3, as DNA: TGTGCCAGCAGCCCTAGGGGGACATCCAACACTGAAGCTTTCTTT. It encodes CASSPRGTSNTEAFF. Full variable domain (remainder filled in from reference TRBV7-9 and TRBJ1-1): DTGVSQNPRHKITKRGQNVTFRCDPISEHNRLYWYRQTLGQGPEFLTYFQNEAQLEKSRLLSDRFSAERPKGSFSTLEIQRTEQGDSAMYLCASSPRGTSNTEAFFGQGTRLTVV.

The chain joins TRBV27 to TRBJ1-5, with unresolved D. This CDR3 comprises 14 residues. Between the trimmed V and J ends, which lost 5 bases and 4 bases, there was a span of 12 bases. Germline values: CDR1 MNHEY, CDR2 SMNVEV (reference sequence). DNA for the CDR3: TGTGCCAGCAGTCGAAGGACTTCTAATCAGCCCCAGCATTTT. Its protein product is CASSRRTSNQPQHF.

The chain employs TRBV9 and TRBJ1-4, with a weak D call TRBD1 (5 bases). This CDR3 contains 16 residues. Germline V lookup: CDR1 SGDLS, CDR2 YYNGEE. The V gene lost 4 bases and the J gene lost 7 bases, with 20 bases spanning the gap. CDR3 in amino acids: CASSPHRSPGTEKLFF. In nucleotides, the CDR3 is TGTGCCAGCAGCCCACACAGGAGCCCGGGAACTGAAAAACTGTTTTTT.

The chain carries TRBV30 and TRBJ1-4, with D possibly being TRBD1 (6 bases). The CDR3 loop spans 14 amino acids. Germline CDR1 GTSNPN, CDR2 SVGIG (reference sequence). The V end was cut by 2 bases, the J end by 0 bases, with 7 bases between. Here the CDR3 DNA reads TGTGCCTGGAGTAGACAGGCAACTAATGAAAAACTGTTTTTT. It specifies CAWSRQATNEKLFF. The full variable domain, in which reference TRBV30 and TRBJ1-4 provide the parts outside the CDR3, is SQTIHQWPATLVQPVGSPLSLECTVEGTSNPNLYWYRQAAGRGLQLLFYSVGIGQISSEVPQNLSASRPQDRQFILSSKKLLLSDSGFYLCAWSRQATNEKLFFGSGTQLSVL.

This clone came up a few times. The chain employs TRBV27 and TRBJ1-5; D unresolved. The CDR3 runs 13 residues. The V end lost 2 bases, the J end lost 4 bases, and 6 bases lay between the germline ends. Germline V gene data show CDR1 as MNHEY and CDR2 as SMNVEV (reference sequence). The CDR3, as DNA: TGTGCCAGCAGTTTAACGGTAAATCAGCCCCAGCATTTT. It translates to CASSLTVNQPQHF.

This clone is a singleton in its sample. This chain joins TRBV18 and TRBJ1-1; D may be TRBD1 (5 bases). This CDR3 region has 14 residues. Trimming pared 5 bases from V and 0 bases from J, leaving 10 bases between. In germline, CDR1 is KGHSH, CDR2 LQKENI. The CDR3 sequence: CASSNRNMNTEAFF. Here the CDR3 DNA reads TGTGCCAGCTCAAACAGGAATATGAACACTGAAGCTTTCTTT.

The chain recombines TRBV13 with TRBJ2-5; TRBD1 aligns across 9 bases. Germline-derived CDR1 and CDR2 are PRHDT and FYEKMQ (reference sequence). The V gene end was trimmed by 1 base and the J gene end by 5 bases; junction bases not matched to a gene: 5. The CDR3 extends over 15 amino acids. The CDR3 protein is CASSLEGTGFETQYF. The DNA for the CDR3 is TGTGCCAGCAGCTTAGAAGGGACAGGGTTCGAGACCCAGTACTTC.